This TCR beta chain was found in a study (dated by TCRdb to 2013 to 2016). For the wider study: Whether tumor-infiltrating Tregs in breast cancer are recruited from blood Tregs or converted in situ from other CD4+ T cell subsets was tested.

This clonotype was found many times. Its antigen is still unknown. The sample holds no much larger clone one base away, and base qualities are not on file. What the research found in general, with its limitations: The TCR alpha and beta sequences of tumor-infiltrating Tregs showed the greatest overlap with tumor naive CD4+ T cells, followed by blood naive CD4+ T cells. The validation in the larger cohort was limited to a single TCR beta V-J rearrangement instead of whole repertoires. The TCR gene usage of tumor memory CD4+ T cells clustered together with blood and lymph node memory CD4+ cells and with lymph node naive CD4+ cells.

Full-length TCR variable regions were amplified by 5' RACE PCR with constant-region reverse primers, and semi-nested PCR with Nested Universal Primer A was subsequently performed. Using the ReliaPrep RNA Cell Miniprep System, total RNA was extracted, and the SMARTer RACE 5'/3' Kit was then used to reverse transcribe the RNA into 5'RACE-ready cDNA. An Illumina MiSeq was used to sequence the full-length TCR alpha and beta libraries, which had been barcoded with multiplex adaptors. Turning to the authors' computational methods: For each of nine subset-tissue groups, sequencing data from the five patients were pooled, and the groups were then compared using unsupervised clustering of TCR gene usage. The Morisita-Horn index was used to calculate repertoire similarity, with shared sequences weighted according to their contribution to each repertoire. The raw public reads went through TCRdb reprocessing: fastp at Q25, MiXCR clone calling, in-frame beta chains kept. CDR3 protein sequences are deduplicated, and each keeps its most common genes and DNA. It is TCRdb's table, rather than the study itself, that gives the V and J calls and clone size. The sample records 45,000 to 55,000 distinct CDR3 sequences, about 24% of which are singletons. Of the sample, approximately 3.4% falls within the top ten clones.

To purify naive CD4+ T cells, the Miltenyi Naive CD4+ T Cell Isolation kit was used, and CD25 microbeads served to deplete Tregs. Tregs, naive and memory CD4+ T cells from tumor, blood and ipsilateral draining lymph nodes of five breast cancer patients underwent full-length TCR alpha and beta sequencing. Tumor tissue and lymph nodes obtained by ipsilateral axillary dissection were perfused with PBS, cut into small pieces and digested using collagenase I and hyaluronidase. A purity exceeding 90% was confirmed by FACS for the sorted cell populations. CDR3 length: 15 amino acids, cysteine to phenylalanine. The DNA shown is the 45-base CDR3, in frame from base 1. The germline V gene sets CDR1 to SGHRS and CDR2 to YFSETQ. V drops 3 bases and J drops 2 bases, leaving 12 bases in between.

This TCR was recovered from a female donor with breast cancer. The sample consisted of tumor-infiltrating naive CD4+ T cells sorted from the breast tumor. The sample's cell subset or site label, decoded: naive CD4+ T cells, CD4+CD45RA+CD25-. The chain couples TRBV5-1 to TRBJ1-5, and perhaps TRBD1 as D gene, on 6 matching bases. At the DNA level, the sequence is TGCGCCAGCAGCTATGGGGGGGGCGGCAATCAGCCCCAGCATTTT. The encoded protein is CASSYGGGGNQPQHF.